This T cell receptor beta chain was observed in a study of CD8 T cells in Susac syndrome. Blood CD8+ and CD4+ T cells underwent high-throughput TCR beta sequencing. Included as multiple sclerosis controls were treatment-naive patients who had stable or active relapsing-remitting disease. The sample holds one count of this clonotype. An input of roughly 0.5 to 1 ug of RNA was subjected to reverse transcription using random hexamers. A multiplex approach, immunoSEQ multiplex PCR, amplified TCR beta CDR3 across 54 Vbeta and 13 Jbeta. One entry per CDR3 protein, called by TCRdb with MiXCR from the immunoSEQ multiplex PCR reads. The table lists some 400,000 distinct CDR3 sequences, roughly 85% of them singletons. Germline assignment: CDR1 MGHRA and CDR2 YSYEKL. The CDR3 is 14 amino acids. V was pared by 4 bases and J by 8 bases, with 17 bases between.

Sequenced input: CD8+ T cells from PBMCs. The sequence derives from a human donor with multiple sclerosis. The rearrangement uses TRBV4-1 and TRBJ1-1; a weak D match, TRBD1 (5 bases). In DNA form, the CDR3 reads TGCGCCAGCAGCCCCATGACAGCCATGACCGAAGCTTTCTTT. As protein: CASSPMTAMTEAFF.